The present T cell receptor (beta chain) was sequenced within a study of spatial heterogeneity in lung cancer. Each TCR cDNA molecule carried a unique molecular identifier. TCRdb ran MiXCR on the 5' RACE reads and lists one entry per CDR3 protein. The sample shows some 5,000 distinct CDR3 sequences, roughly 8.2% of them seen only once. This clonotype was detected many times. The antigen is unknown. This beta chain appears as a stray read in a library generated for alpha chains; its size is not informative. Germline values: CDR1 MNHEY, CDR2 SVGAGI. This CDR3 has 19 residues. V dropped 0 bases and J dropped 4 bases, with 22 bases sitting between them. Time point in this sample: sample taken at primary tumor resection. Researchers sequenced whole RNA taken from tumor, nontumor lung or frozen PBMC without sorting. Findings and caveats of the study: The number of expanded tumor alpha and beta chains correlated with mutation number. Ubiquitous and regional nonsynonymous mutations were tracked by counts of ubiquitous and regional expanded TCRs, respectively.

This receptor was identified in a female donor with early-stage non-small cell lung cancer. The sample here was lung tumor tissue, taken at surgery. V is TRBV6-5 and J is TRBJ1-3; maybe TRBD1 (5 bases). The CDR3 spells CASSYSLPRSGIQGNTIYF. The CDR3 nucleotides are TGTGCCAGCAGTTACTCTCTTCCCCGTTCAGGGATCCAGGGAAACACCATATATTTT.